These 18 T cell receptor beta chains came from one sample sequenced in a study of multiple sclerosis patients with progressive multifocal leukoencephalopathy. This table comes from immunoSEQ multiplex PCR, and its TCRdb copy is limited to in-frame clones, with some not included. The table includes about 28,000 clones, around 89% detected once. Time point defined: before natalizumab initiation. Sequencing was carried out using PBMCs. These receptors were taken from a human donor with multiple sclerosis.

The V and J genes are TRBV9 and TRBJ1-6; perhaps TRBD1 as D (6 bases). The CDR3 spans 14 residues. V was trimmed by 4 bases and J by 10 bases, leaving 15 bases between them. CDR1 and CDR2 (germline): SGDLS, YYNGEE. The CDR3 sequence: CASSRQEGGSPLHF. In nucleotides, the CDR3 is TGTGCCAGCAGCCGACAGGAAGGGGGGTCACCCCTCCACTTT.

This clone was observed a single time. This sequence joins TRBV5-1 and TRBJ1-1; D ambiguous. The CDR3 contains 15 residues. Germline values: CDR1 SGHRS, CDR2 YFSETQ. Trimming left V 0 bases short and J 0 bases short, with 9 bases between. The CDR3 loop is CASSLDTRMNTEAFF. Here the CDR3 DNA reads TGCGCCAGCAGCTTGGATACCCGGATGAACACTGAAGCTTTCTTT.

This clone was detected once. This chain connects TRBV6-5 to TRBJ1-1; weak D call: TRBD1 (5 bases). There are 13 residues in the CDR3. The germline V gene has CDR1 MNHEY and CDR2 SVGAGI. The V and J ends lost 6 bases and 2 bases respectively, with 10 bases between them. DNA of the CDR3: TGTGCCAGCAGAGCCCGGGGCAACACTGAAGCTTTCTTT. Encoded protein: CASRARGNTEAFF.

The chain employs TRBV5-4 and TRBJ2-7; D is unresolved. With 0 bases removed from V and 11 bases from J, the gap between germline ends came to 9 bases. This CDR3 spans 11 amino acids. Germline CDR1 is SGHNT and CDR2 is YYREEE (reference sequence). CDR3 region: CASSLDREEYF. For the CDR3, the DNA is TGTGCCAGCAGCTTGGATCGAGAGGAGTACTTC.

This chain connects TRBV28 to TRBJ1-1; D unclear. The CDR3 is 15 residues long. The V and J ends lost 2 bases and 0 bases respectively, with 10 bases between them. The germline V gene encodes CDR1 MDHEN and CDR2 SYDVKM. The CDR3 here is CASSLPPQMNTEAFF. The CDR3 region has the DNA TGTGCCAGCAGTTTACCCCCACAGATGAACACTGAAGCTTTCTTT. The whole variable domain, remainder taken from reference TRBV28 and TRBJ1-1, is DVKVTQSSRYLVKRTGEKVFLECVQDMDHENMFWYRQDPGLGLRLIYFSYDVKMKEKGDIPEGYSVSREKKERFSLILESASTNQTSMYLCASSLPPQMNTEAFFGQGTRLTVV.

In DNA form, the CDR3 reads TGTGCCAGCAGGGGGTTCGGGGGCTATGGCTACACCTTC. Its translation: CASRGFGGYGYTF. The chain joins TRBV28 to TRBJ1-2; D may be TRBD1 (5 bases). This CDR3 is 13 amino acids long. Germline V gene sequence: CDR1 MDHEN, CDR2 SYDVKM. V was cut by 6 bases and J by 4 bases, with 12 bases left in between.

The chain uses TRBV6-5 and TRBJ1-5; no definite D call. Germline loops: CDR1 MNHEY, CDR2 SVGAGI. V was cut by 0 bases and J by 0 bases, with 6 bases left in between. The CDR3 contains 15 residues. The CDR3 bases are TGTGCCAGCAGTTACTCTCATACTAGCAATCAGCCCCAGCATTTT. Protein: CASSYSHTSNQPQHF.

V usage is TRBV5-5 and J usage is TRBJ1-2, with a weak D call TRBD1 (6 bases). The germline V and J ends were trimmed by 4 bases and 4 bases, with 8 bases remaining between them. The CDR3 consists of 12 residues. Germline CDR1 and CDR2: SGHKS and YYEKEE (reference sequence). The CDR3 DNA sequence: TGTGCCAGCAGCGTGGACAGCTATGGCTACACCTTC. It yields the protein CASSVDSYGYTF.

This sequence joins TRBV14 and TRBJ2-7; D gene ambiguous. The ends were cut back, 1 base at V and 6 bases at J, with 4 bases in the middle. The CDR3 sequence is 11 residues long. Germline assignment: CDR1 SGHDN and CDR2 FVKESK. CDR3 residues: CASSQVSEQYF. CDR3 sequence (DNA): TGTGCCAGCAGCCAAGTTAGCGAGCAGTACTTC. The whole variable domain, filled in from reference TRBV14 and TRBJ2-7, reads EAGVTQFPSHSVIEKGQTVTLRCDPISGHDNLYWYRRVMGKEIKFLLHFVKESKQDESGMPNNRFLAERTGGTYSTLKVQPAELEDSGVYFCASSQVSEQYFGPGTRLTVT.

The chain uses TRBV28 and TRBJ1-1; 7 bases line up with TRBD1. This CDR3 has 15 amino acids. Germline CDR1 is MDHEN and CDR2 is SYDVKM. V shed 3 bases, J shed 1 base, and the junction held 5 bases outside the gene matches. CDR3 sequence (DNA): TGTGCCAGCAGTTTGGGGACAGCTAAGAACACTGAAGCTTTCTTT. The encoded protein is CASSLGTAKNTEAFF.

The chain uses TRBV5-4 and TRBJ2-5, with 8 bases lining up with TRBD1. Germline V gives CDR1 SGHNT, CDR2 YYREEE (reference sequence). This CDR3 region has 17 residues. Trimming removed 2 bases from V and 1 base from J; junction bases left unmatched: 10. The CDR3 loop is CASSLPNRGLGQETQYF. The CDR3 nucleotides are TGTGCCAGCAGCTTACCAAACAGGGGGTTGGGCCAAGAGACCCAGTACTTC.

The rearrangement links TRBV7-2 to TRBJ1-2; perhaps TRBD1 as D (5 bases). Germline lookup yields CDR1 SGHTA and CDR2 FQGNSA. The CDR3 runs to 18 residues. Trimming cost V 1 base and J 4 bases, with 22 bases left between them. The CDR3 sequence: CASSLGGPLGIGGYGYTF. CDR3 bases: TGTGCCAGCAGCTTAGGGGGACCCCTGGGGATAGGTGGCTATGGCTACACCTTC.

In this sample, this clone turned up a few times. The CDR3 reads CAWSALSKETEAFF. In DNA, the CDR3 is TGTGCCTGGAGTGCCCTCTCAAAAGAGACTGAAGCTTTCTTT. The J gene is TRBJ1-1, the V gene TRBV30; D unclear. V lost 1 base, J lost 5 bases, and 14 bases lay in between. The CDR3 consists of 14 residues. The V gene's germline CDR1 is GTSNPN and CDR2 SVGIG (reference sequence).

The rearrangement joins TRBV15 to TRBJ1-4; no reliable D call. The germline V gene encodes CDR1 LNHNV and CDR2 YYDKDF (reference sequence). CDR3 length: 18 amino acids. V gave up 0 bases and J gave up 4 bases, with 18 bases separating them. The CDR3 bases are TGTGCCACCAGCAGAGATAGGGTAACGGGAAGTGTTAATGAAAAACTGTTTTTT. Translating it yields CATSRDRVTGSVNEKLFF.

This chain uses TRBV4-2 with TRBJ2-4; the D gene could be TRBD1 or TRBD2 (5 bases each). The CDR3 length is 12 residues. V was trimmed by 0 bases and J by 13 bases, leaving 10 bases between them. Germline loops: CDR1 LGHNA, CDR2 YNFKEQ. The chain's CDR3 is CASSQEGTNQYF. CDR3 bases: TGTGCCAGCAGCCAAGAAGGGACGAACCAGTACTTC.

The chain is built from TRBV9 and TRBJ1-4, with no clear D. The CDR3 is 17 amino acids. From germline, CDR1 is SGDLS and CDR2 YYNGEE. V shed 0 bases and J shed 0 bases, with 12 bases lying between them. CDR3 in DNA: TGTGCCAGCAGCGTAGCCGCAGGCCAAGCAACTAATGAAAAACTGTTTTTT. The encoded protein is CASSVAAGQATNEKLFF.

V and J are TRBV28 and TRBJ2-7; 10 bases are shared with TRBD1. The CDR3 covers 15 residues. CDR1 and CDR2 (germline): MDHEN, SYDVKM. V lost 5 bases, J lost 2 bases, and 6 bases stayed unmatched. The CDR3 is CASSPLGQGAYEQYF. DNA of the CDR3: TGTGCCAGCAGTCCGCTAGGACAGGGGGCCTACGAGCAGTACTTC.

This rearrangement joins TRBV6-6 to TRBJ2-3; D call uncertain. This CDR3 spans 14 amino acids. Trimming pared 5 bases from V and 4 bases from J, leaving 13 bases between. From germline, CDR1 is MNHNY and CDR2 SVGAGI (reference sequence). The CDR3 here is CASSNIPIADTQYF. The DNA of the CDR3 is TGTGCCAGCAGTAACATCCCGATAGCAGATACGCAGTATTTT.